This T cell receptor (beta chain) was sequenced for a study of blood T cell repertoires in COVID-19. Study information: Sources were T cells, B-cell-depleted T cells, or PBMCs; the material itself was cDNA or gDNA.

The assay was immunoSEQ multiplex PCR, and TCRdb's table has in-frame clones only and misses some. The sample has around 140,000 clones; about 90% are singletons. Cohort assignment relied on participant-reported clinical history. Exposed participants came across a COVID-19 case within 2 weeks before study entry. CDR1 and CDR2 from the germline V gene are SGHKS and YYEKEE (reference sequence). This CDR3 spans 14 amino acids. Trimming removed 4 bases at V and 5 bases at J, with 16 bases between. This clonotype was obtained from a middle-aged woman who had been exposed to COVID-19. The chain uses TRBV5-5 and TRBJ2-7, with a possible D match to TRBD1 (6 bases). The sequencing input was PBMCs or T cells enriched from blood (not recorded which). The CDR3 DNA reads TGTGCCAGCAGCACCTACAGGGTATCAAACGAGCAGTACTTC. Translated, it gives CASSTYRVSNEQYF.